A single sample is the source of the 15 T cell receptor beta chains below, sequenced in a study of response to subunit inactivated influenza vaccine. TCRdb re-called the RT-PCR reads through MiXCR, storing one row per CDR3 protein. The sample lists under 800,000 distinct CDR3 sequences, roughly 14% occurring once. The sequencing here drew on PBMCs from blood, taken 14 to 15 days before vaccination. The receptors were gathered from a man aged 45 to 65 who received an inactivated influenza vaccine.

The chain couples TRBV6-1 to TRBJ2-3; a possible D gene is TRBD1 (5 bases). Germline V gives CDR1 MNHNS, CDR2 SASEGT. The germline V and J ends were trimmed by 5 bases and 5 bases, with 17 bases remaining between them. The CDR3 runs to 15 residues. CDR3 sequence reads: CASSRGWEVVDTQYF. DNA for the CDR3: TGTGCCAGCAGTAGGGGCTGGGAAGTCGTAGATACGCAGTATTTT.

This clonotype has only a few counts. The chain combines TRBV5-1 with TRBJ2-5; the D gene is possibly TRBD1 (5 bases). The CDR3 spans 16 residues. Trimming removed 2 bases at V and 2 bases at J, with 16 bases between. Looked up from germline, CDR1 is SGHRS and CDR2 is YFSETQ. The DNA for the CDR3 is TGCGCCAGCAGCTTCCAACCCAGGGTGGGGCAAGAGACCCAGTACTTC. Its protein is CASSFQPRVGQETQYF. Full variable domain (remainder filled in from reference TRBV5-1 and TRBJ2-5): KAGVTQTPRYLIKTRGQQVTLSCSPISGHRSVSWYQQTPGQGLQFLFEYFSETQRNKGNFPGRFSGRQFSNSRSEMNVSTLELGDSALYLCASSFQPRVGQETQYFGPGTRLLVL.

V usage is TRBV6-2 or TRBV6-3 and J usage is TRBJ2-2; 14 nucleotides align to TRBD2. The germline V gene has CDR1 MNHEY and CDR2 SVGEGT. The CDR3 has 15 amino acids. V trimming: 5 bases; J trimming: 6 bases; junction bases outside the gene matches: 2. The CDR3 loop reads CASSVTSGGAGELFF. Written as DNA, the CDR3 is TGTGCCAGCAGTGTGACTAGCGGGGGGGCCGGGGAGCTGTTTTTT.

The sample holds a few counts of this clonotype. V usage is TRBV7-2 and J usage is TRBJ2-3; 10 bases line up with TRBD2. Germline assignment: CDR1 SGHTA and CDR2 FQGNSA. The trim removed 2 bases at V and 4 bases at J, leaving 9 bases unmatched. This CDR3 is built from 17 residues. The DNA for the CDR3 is TGTGCCAGCAGCTTAAGGGGAGGGACTAGCGCATCAGATACGCAGTATTTT. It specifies CASSLRGGTSASDTQYF.

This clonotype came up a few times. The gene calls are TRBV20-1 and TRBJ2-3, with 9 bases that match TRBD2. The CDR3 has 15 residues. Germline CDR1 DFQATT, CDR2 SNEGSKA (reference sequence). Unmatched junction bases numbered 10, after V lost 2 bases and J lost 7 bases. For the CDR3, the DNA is TGCAGTGCTAGAACCCCGGGACTAGCAGATTATACGCAGTATTTT. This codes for CSARTPGLADYTQYF.

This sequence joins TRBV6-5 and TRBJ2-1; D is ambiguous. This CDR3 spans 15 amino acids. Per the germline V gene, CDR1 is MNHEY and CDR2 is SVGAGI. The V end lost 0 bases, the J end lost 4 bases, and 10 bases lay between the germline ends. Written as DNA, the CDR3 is TGTGCCAGCAGTTACTCGAGTCCCACTTACAATGAGCAGTTCTTC. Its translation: CASSYSSPTYNEQFF.

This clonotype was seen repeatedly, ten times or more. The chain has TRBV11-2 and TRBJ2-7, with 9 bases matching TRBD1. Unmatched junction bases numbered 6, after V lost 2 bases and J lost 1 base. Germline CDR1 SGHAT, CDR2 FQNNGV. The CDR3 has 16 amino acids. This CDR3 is CASSLPTGTGSYEQYF. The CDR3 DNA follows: TGTGCCAGCAGCTTACCAACCGGGACAGGGTCCTACGAGCAGTACTTC.

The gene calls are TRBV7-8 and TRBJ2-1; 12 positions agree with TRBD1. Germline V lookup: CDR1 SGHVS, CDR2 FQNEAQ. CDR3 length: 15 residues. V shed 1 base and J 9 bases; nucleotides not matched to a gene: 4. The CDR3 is CASSLGGQGAFEQFF. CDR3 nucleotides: TGTGCCAGCAGCTTAGGGGGACAGGGGGCATTTGAGCAGTTCTTC.

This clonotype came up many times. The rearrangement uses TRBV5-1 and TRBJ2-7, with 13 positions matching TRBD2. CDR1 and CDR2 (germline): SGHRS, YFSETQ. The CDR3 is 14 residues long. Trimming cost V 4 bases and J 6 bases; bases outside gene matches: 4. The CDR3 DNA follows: TGCGCCAGCAGCATGAGGACTAGCGGGAGCGAGCAGTACTTC. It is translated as CASSMRTSGSEQYF.

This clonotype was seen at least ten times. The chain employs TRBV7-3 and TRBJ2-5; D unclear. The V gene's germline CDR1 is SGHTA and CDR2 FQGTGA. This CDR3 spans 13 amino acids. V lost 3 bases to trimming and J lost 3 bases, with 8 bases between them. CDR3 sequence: CASSLVKEETQYF. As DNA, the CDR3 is TGTGCCAGCAGCTTGGTTAAGGAAGAGACCCAGTACTTC.

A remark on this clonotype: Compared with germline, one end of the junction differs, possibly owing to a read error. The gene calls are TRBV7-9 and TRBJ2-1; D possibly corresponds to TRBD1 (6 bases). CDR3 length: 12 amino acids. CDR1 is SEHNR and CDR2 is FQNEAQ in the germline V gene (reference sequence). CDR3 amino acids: CASSRYRDNPYF. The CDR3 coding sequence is TGTGCCAGCAGCCGCTACCGGGACAATCCATACTTC.

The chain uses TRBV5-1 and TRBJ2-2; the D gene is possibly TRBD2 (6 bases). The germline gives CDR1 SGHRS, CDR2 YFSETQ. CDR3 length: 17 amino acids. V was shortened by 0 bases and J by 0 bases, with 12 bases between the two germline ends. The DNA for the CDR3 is TGCGCCAGCAGCTTGGGTGTACTAGCCTCGAACACCGGGGAGCTGTTTTTT. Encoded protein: CASSLGVLASNTGELFF. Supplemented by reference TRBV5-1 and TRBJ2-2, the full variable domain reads KAGVTQTPRYLIKTRGQQVTLSCSPISGHRSVSWYQQTPGQGLQFLFEYFSETQRNKGNFPGRFSGRQFSNSRSEMNVSTLELGDSALYLCASSLGVLASNTGELFFGEGSRLTVL.

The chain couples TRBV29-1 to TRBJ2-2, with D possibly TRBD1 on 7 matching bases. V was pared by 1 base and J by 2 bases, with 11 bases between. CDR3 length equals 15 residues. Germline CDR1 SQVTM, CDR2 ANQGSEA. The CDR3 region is CSVEGRGLNTGELFF. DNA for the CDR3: TGCAGCGTTGAAGGGAGGGGGCTAAACACCGGGGAGCTGTTTTTT.

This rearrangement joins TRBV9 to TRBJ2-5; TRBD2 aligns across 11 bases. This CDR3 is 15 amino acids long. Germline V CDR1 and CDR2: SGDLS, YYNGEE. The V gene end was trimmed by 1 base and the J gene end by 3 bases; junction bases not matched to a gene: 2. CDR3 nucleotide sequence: TGTGCCAGCAGCGTAAAACTAGCGGGAGAAGAGACCCAGTACTTC. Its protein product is CASSVKLAGEETQYF.

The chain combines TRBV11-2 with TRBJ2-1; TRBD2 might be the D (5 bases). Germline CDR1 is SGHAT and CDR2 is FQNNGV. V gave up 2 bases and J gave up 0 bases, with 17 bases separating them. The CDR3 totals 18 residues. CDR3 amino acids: CASSLSEGLGSSYNEQFF. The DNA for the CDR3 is TGTGCCAGCAGCTTAAGTGAGGGTCTAGGGAGCTCCTACAATGAGCAGTTCTTC.